A selection of T cell receptor beta chains follows, all from one sample in a study of Ad26.COV2.S vaccination and SARS-CoV-2 variants. Profiling relied on immunoSEQ multiplex PCR, and the TCRdb table lists in-frame clones only, not all of them. The data show a few hundred thousand clones, approximately 90% seen once. This specimen was peripheral blood, taken in a trial of Ad26.COV2.S vaccine versus placebo. All receptors derive from a person between 18 and 59 years old who received the Ad26.COV2.S COVID-19 vaccine or a placebo. Each CDR3 is given with its conserved first and last residue. The order of the fields is CDR3 length, D gene, J gene, V gene, clone size, CDR3 protein, CDR3 DNA. A D gene is named only where the DNA matches it firmly. Clone size is shown for a subset of rows, as once, few, many or a class of expanded clone.

cdr3_length: 13; d_call: TRBD1; j_call: TRBJ1-5; v_call: TRBV6-5; clone_size: -; cdr3_aa: CASSQGAYQPQHF; cdr3_nt: TGTGCCAGTTCACAGGGGGCCTATCAGCCCCAGCATTTT
cdr3_length: 14; d_call: -; j_call: TRBJ2-3; v_call: TRBV30; clone_size: once; cdr3_aa: CASAPGGPRDTQYF; cdr3_nt: TGTGCCTCTGCACCCGGGGGGCCAAGGGATACGCAGTATTTT
cdr3_length: 15; d_call: -; j_call: TRBJ2-6; v_call: TRBV7-2; clone_size: -; cdr3_aa: CASSSLSSGANVLTF; cdr3_nt: TGTGCCAGCAGCTCGTTATCCTCTGGGGCCAACGTCCTGACTTTC
cdr3_length: 15; d_call: -; j_call: TRBJ2-1; v_call: TRBV3-1/TRBV3-2; clone_size: -; cdr3_aa: CASSQDPGRENEQFF; cdr3_nt: TGTGCCAGCAGCCAAGATCCGGGCAGAGAAAATGAGCAGTTCTTC
cdr3_length: 15; d_call: -; j_call: TRBJ2-7; v_call: TRBV9; clone_size: -; cdr3_aa: CASSAGGDRLREQYF; cdr3_nt: TGTGCCAGCAGCGCAGGGGGGGACAGACTACGCGAGCAGTACTTC
cdr3_length: 13; d_call: -; j_call: TRBJ2-1; v_call: TRBV19; clone_size: once; cdr3_aa: CASSIWDYNEQFF; cdr3_nt: TGTGCCAGTAGTATATGGGATTACAATGAGCAGTTCTTC
cdr3_length: 15; d_call: TRBD2; j_call: TRBJ2-3; v_call: TRBV11-2; clone_size: -; cdr3_aa: CASSSSGVPGGTQYF; cdr3_nt: TGTGCCAGCAGCTCAAGCGGGGTGCCCGGGGGTACGCAGTATTTT
cdr3_length: 15; d_call: -; j_call: TRBJ1-2; v_call: TRBV27; clone_size: -; cdr3_aa: CASSLFSGQYYGYTF; cdr3_nt: TGTGCCAGCAGTTTATTCTCCGGACAGTACTATGGCTACACCTTC
cdr3_length: 15; d_call: TRBD2; j_call: TRBJ2-3; v_call: TRBV6-2/TRBV6-3; clone_size: -; cdr3_aa: CASSGAGSYTDTQYF; cdr3_nt: TGTGCCAGCAGTGGAGCGGGGAGCTACACAGATACGCAGTATTTT
cdr3_length: 15; d_call: -; j_call: TRBJ2-6; v_call: TRBV10-3; clone_size: -; cdr3_aa: CAINDRTSGANVLTF; cdr3_nt: TGTGCCATCAATGACCGTACCTCTGGGGCCAACGTCCTGACTTTC
cdr3_length: 13; d_call: TRBD1; j_call: TRBJ2-7; v_call: TRBV10-1; clone_size: -; cdr3_aa: CASSRTGTYEQYF; cdr3_nt: TGCGCCAGCAGCCGGACAGGGACCTACGAGCAGTACTTC
cdr3_length: 14; d_call: -; j_call: TRBJ2-1; v_call: TRBV5-6; clone_size: -; cdr3_aa: CASSWASSYNEQFF; cdr3_nt: TGTGCCAGCAGCTGGGCTAGCTCCTACAATGAGCAGTTCTTC
cdr3_length: 13; d_call: -; j_call: TRBJ2-7; v_call: TRBV28; clone_size: -; cdr3_aa: CASGLGLPYEQYF; cdr3_nt: TGTGCCAGCGGGCTTGGGCTCCCCTACGAGCAGTACTTC
cdr3_length: 14; d_call: -; j_call: TRBJ1-6; v_call: TRBV5-8; clone_size: few; cdr3_aa: CASSLGQENSPLHF; cdr3_nt: TGTGCCAGCAGCTTGGGACAGGAAAATTCACCCCTCCACTTT
cdr3_length: 17; d_call: TRBD2; j_call: TRBJ2-7; v_call: TRBV6-2/TRBV6-3; clone_size: -; cdr3_aa: CASSYPGLGPRSYEQYF; cdr3_nt: TGTGCCAGCAGTTACCCAGGACTAGGACCTAGGAGCTACGAGCAGTACTTC
cdr3_length: 16; d_call: TRBD2; j_call: TRBJ2-1; v_call: TRBV7-9; clone_size: -; cdr3_aa: CASSLARGNSYNEQFF; cdr3_nt: TGTGCCAGCAGCTTAGCGCGGGGGAATAGCTACAATGAGCAGTTCTTC
cdr3_length: 14; d_call: TRBD2; j_call: TRBJ2-7; v_call: TRBV6-6; clone_size: -; cdr3_aa: CASSRGGDAYEQYF; cdr3_nt: TGTGCCAGCAGCCGTGGGGGGGACGCCTACGAGCAGTACTTC
cdr3_length: 15; d_call: -; j_call: TRBJ2-7; v_call: TRBV29-1; clone_size: once; cdr3_aa: CSVVPKGQASYEQYF; cdr3_nt: TGCAGCGTTGTCCCAAAAGGACAAGCTTCCTACGAGCAGTACTTC